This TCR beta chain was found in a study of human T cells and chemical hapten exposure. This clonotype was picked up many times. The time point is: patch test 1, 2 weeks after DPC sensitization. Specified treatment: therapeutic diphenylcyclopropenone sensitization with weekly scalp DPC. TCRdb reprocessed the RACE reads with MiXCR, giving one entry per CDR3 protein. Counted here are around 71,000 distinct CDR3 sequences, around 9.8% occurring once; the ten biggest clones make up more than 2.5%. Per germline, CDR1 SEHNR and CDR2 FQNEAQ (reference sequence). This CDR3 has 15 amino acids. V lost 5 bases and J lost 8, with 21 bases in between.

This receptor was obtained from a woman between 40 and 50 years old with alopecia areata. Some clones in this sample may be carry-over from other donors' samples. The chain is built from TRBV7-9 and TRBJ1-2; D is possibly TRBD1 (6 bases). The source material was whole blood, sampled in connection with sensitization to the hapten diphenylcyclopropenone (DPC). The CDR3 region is CASSPQVDRIKGYTF. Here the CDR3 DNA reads TGTGCCAGCAGCCCCCAGGTAGACAGGATCAAGGGCTACACCTTC.